This paragraph reports one T cell receptor beta chain. Enrolled through a virtual design, the participants were between about 18 and 89 years of age and came from under 30 US areas. Cohorts were determined from participant-reported clinical history. The entry originates in a study of blood T cell repertoires in COVID-19. Across the study: The United States, Italy and Spain were the sources of the acute and convalescent COVID-19 samples.

As originally analysed: How many nucleated cells were present was estimated from reference gene primer amplification. Using immunoSEQ multiplex PCR, the repertoire was profiled, and TCRdb retains in-frame clones only, with some absent. From that table come the V and J calls and clone size; the DNA was used to work out D and trimming. The sample carries 200,000 to 250,000 clones, 70% to 85% recorded once. The receptor's source is a woman aged 55 to 70 who had recovered from COVID-19. Sequences were obtained from PBMCs or T cells enriched from blood (not recorded which).

CDR3 loop: CASSRREKQGSNQPQHF. CDR3 sequence (DNA): TGTGCCAGTAGTAGGCGGGAGAAACAGGGTAGCAATCAGCCCCAGCATTTT. The chain combines TRBV19 with TRBJ1-5; D may be TRBD1 (6 bases). CDR3 length: 17 residues. Germline CDR1 and CDR2: LNHDA and SQIVND (reference sequence). The V end was cut by 4 bases, the J end by 0 bases, with 16 bases between.